The following is a T cell receptor beta chain sequence with its context. The antigen remains unidentified. A much bigger clone sits one base away, suggesting this may be a read error. RNA extraction gave at least 5.5 micrograms of total RNA per sample. The sample belongs to a study of blood T cells in healthy people across ages. Then a second PCR, running about 6 to 11 cycles, was carried out with a sample-barcoded 5' primer and a J-beta primer mix. Every molecule of cDNA carried a tag from a template-switch adaptor with 12 random nucleotides. TCRdb analysed the 5' RACE reads with MiXCR anew, one entry per CDR3 protein. The repertoire holds 650,000 to 700,000 distinct CDR3 sequences, with 52% as singletons. Per germline, CDR1 DFQATT and CDR2 SNEGSKA (reference sequence). This CDR3 comprises 11 residues. The germline V and J ends were trimmed by 0 bases and 5 bases, with 3 bases remaining between them.

The study, taken as a whole, reports: Per million T cells, the diversity of TCR beta decreased roughly linearly as age advanced.

V gene TRBV20-1 combines with J gene TRBJ2-3; no definite D call. The source of this sequence is an elderly woman in good health. Sequenced: blood. The CDR3 DNA reads as TGCAGTGCTAGAGAAAGAGATACGCAGTATTTT. Protein sequence: CSARERDTQYF.